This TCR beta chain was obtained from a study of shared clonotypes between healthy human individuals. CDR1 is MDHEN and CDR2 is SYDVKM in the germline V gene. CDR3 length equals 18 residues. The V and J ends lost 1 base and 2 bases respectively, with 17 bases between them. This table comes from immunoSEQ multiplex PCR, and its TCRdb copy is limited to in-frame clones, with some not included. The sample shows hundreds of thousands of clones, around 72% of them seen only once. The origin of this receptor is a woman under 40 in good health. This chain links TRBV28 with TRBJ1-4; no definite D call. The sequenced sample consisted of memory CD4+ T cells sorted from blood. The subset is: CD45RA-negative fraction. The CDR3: CASSLFQVGRGTNEKLFF. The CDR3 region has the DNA TGTGCCAGCAGTTTATTCCAAGTTGGCCGAGGGACTAATGAAAAACTGTTTTTT.